These 10 T cell receptor beta chains were sequenced from one sample in a study of CD8 T cells in Susac syndrome. Random hexamers were used to reverse transcribe the RNA input (about 0.5 to 1 ug). TCRdb recomputed calls from the immunoSEQ multiplex PCR reads with MiXCR, one row per CDR3 protein. The data hold more than 120,000 distinct CDR3 sequences, with roughly 94% observed a single time. The sequencing input was CD4+ T cells from PBMCs. Receptors originate from a human donor in good health.

This rearrangement joins TRBV29-1 to TRBJ1-5; TRBD1 is a possible D gene (5 bases). Germline values: CDR1 SQVTM, CDR2 ANQGSEA. Trimming pared 1 base from V and 0 bases from J, leaving 13 bases between. This CDR3 comprises 16 residues. In DNA form, the CDR3 reads TGCAGCGTTGAAGGCTGGGGGGGATATAGCAATCAGCCCCAGCATTTT. Translation gives CSVEGWGGYSNQPQHF. The full variable domain, rest sourced from reference TRBV29-1 and TRBJ1-5, is SAVISQKPSRDICQRGTSLTIQCQVDSQVTMMFWYRQQPGQSLTLIATANQGSEATYESGFVIDKFPISRPNLTFSTLTVSNMSPEDSSIYLCSVEGWGGYSNQPQHFGDGTRLSIL.

The table lists this clonotype with a few counts. The rearrangement joins TRBV7-9 to TRBJ1-1, with D maybe TRBD1 (6 bases). CDR1 is SEHNR and CDR2 is FQNEAQ in the germline V gene (reference sequence). The CDR3 is 13 amino acids. Trimming pared 3 bases from V and 3 bases from J, leaving 8 bases between. CDR3 nucleotides: TGTGCCAGCAGCTTGACAGGTGACACTGAAGCTTTCTTT. It is translated as CASSLTGDTEAFF.

CDR3 protein: CASSRRLAGFQETQYF. CDR3 in DNA: TGTGCCAGCAGCCGCAGACTAGCGGGATTCCAAGAGACCCAGTACTTC. The gene calls are TRBV7-8 and TRBJ2-5; TRBD2 matches at 11 bases. This CDR3 has 16 amino acids. Germline values: CDR1 SGHVS, CDR2 FQNEAQ. With V trimmed by 5 bases and J by 1 base, 6 bases remained unmatched.

The CDR3 DNA follows: TGTGCCAGCAGTTTAGTTGGGACAGGGAGAATGAACACTGAAGCTTTCTTT. It is translated as CASSLVGTGRMNTEAFF. The chain joins TRBV27 to TRBJ1-1; 9 bases are shared with TRBD1. V shed 2 bases, J shed 0 bases, and the junction held 7 bases outside the gene matches. The CDR3 spans 17 residues. The germline gives CDR1 MNHEY, CDR2 SMNVEV (reference sequence).

The V and J genes are TRBV2 and TRBJ2-7; tentatively, D is TRBD1 (6 bases). The CDR3 is 12 amino acids. V gave up 7 bases and J gave up 2 bases, with 9 bases separating them. Looked up from germline, CDR1 is SNHLY and CDR2 is FYNNEI. DNA of the CDR3: TGTGCCAGCAACAGGGACCCCTACGAGCAGTACTTC. This encodes CASNRDPYEQYF.

In this sample, this clonotype turned up once. The V and J genes are TRBV6-6 and TRBJ1-2, with 8 bases matching TRBD1. The J segment lost 1 base and the V segment lost 11 bases, leaving 6 bases of the junction unmatched. The CDR3 sequence is 13 residues long. The germline V gene has CDR1 MNHNY and CDR2 SVGAGI (reference sequence). CDR3 in amino acids: CAGGQGFNYGYTF. CDR3 DNA: TGTGCCGGAGGACAGGGTTTTAACTATGGCTACACCTTC.

The gene calls are TRBV3-1 and TRBJ1-2; no clear D. The CDR3 consists of 14 residues. Germline-derived CDR1 and CDR2 are LGHDT and YNNKEL (reference sequence). With 1 base removed from V and 2 bases from J, the gap between germline ends came to 8 bases. The CDR3 here is CASSQVGGNYGYTF. Written as DNA, the CDR3 is TGTGCCAGCAGCCAAGTTGGAGGGAACTATGGCTACACCTTC.

The V and J genes are TRBV30 and TRBJ1-3; 10 bases map to TRBD1. CDR1 is GTSNPN and CDR2 is SVGIG in the germline V gene (reference sequence). The CDR3 is 16 amino acids. After removal of 5 bases from V and 3 bases from J, the junction contained 10 bases not matched to a gene. The CDR3 loop reads CAWDPGQGFYGNTIYF. The CDR3 DNA reads as TGTGCCTGGGATCCGGGACAGGGGTTTTATGGAAACACCATATATTTT.

The chain uses TRBV7-9 and TRBJ2-1, with 9 bases lining up with TRBD2. The length of the CDR3 is 15 residues. CDR1 and CDR2 (germline): SEHNR, FQNEAQ (reference sequence). Losses at the gene ends were 4 bases for V and 6 bases for J; bases not matched to a gene: 7. For the CDR3, the DNA is TGTGCCAGCAGCTATAGCGGGAGTCGGGTCAATGAGCAGTTCTTC. This encodes CASSYSGSRVNEQFF.

This clonotype was detected only once. The chain recombines TRBV23-1 with TRBJ2-4, with 12 nucleotides matching TRBD2. TRBV23-1 has ORF status, its function being uncertain. This CDR3 contains 18 residues. Trimming at V came to 4 bases and at J to 1 base, leaving 8 bases not matched to a gene. The CDR3 DNA sequence: TGCGCCAGCAGTCGGCTAGCGGGAGGGCTAGCGGCCAAAAACATTCAGTACTTC. It codes for CASSRLAGGLAAKNIQYF.